The 20 T cell receptor beta chains reported below all come from one sample, sequenced in a study of blood T cells in healthy people across ages. A second PCR, run for about 7 to 12 cycles, used a sample-barcoded 5' primer plus a J-beta primer mix. TCRdb re-analysed the 5' RACE reads in MiXCR, keeping a single row per CDR3 protein. Of about 1.5 million distinct CDR3 sequences listed, around 42% are singletons. Sequenced: blood. The receptors stem from a woman younger than 30 in good health.

The V gene is TRBV6-5, the J gene TRBJ2-5, with 8 bases that match TRBD1. Per germline, CDR1 MNHEY and CDR2 SVGAGI. CDR3 size: 14 residues. The trim removed 6 bases at V and 4 bases at J, leaving 7 bases unmatched. The CDR3 coding sequence is TGTGCCAGCAGCCCCGACAGGGGTGGAGAGACCCAGTACTTC. It yields the protein CASSPDRGGETQYF.

This clonotype was counted a single time. This chain links TRBV20-1 with TRBJ2-1; D is possibly TRBD2 (7 bases). The CDR3 is 16 amino acids. V lost 3 bases to trimming and J lost 5 bases, with 20 bases between them. The germline CDR1 and CDR2 sequences are DFQATT and SNEGSKA (reference sequence). Here the CDR3 DNA reads TGCAGTGCTAGCTCTGGGGGGGCCAAGCTTAACAATGAGCAGTTCTTC. It encodes CSASSGGAKLNNEQFF.

The chain links TRBV29-1 to TRBJ1-1; 9 nucleotides agree with TRBD1. The CDR3 extends over 11 amino acids. Germline V CDR1 and CDR2: SQVTM, ANQGSEA. Unmatched junction bases numbered 7, after V lost 5 bases and J lost 12 bases. The CDR3 spells CSVQGQGITFF. DNA for the CDR3: TGCAGCGTTCAAGGACAGGGGATAACTTTCTTT.

V usage is TRBV18 and J usage is TRBJ2-3, with 8 bases lining up with TRBD1. The CDR3 extends over 11 amino acids. Germline trimming cut 6 bases from V and 14 bases from J; bases unmatched to any gene: 7. The V gene's germline CDR1 is KGHSH and CDR2 LQKENI. The CDR3 DNA reads as TGTGCCAGCTCGGGGGGACAGGAGCGGTATTTT. Residues: CASSGGQERYF.

CDR3 residues: CASSHAGGGNEQFF. Written as DNA, the CDR3 is TGTGCCAGCAGCCATGCGGGAGGGGGGAATGAGCAGTTCTTC. V usage is TRBV3-1 and J usage is TRBJ2-1, with TRBD2 identical over 9 bases. The CDR3 length is 14 residues. V dropped 3 bases and J dropped 7; count of bases not matched to a gene: 4. Germline lookup yields CDR1 LGHDT and CDR2 YNNKEL (reference sequence).

Regarding this clonotype: The junction differs from germline at one of its ends, possibly a read error. The chain couples TRBV12-3 or TRBV12-4 to TRBJ2-1; TRBD2 matches 12 bases. The CDR3 is made up of 17 amino acids. The CDR3, as DNA: TGTGCCGGCAGTTCCCCCCCCGGGACTAGCGGGTACAATGAGCAGTTCTTC. Its protein product is CAGSSPPGTSGYNEQFF.

In its sample, this clonotype was seen a few times. The J gene is TRBJ2-7, the V gene TRBV27, with D possibly TRBD2 on 5 matching bases. The length of the CDR3 is 14 residues. Germline V gene sequence: CDR1 MNHEY, CDR2 SMNVEV (reference sequence). Trimming left V 2 bases short and J 3 bases short, with 11 bases between. The CDR3 DNA is TGTGCCAGCAGTTTACCAACCCGGGACTACGAGCAGTACTTC. Its translation is CASSLPTRDYEQYF.

This chain links TRBV5-1 with TRBJ2-7; D might be TRBD1 (6 bases). Trimming removed 4 bases at V and 4 bases at J, with 18 bases between. Germline V gene lookup returns CDR1 SGHRS and CDR2 YFSETQ. The CDR3 contains 15 residues. The CDR3 region is CASSRRSGQNYEQYF. CDR3 sequence (DNA): TGCGCCAGCAGCCGGAGATCTGGACAGAATTACGAGCAGTACTTC.

This sequence joins TRBV20-1 and TRBJ1-2, with no clear D. Trimming left V 2 bases short and J 8 bases short, with 12 bases between. The CDR3 has 12 amino acids. Germline V gene sequence: CDR1 DFQATT, CDR2 SNEGSKA (reference sequence). CDR3 region: CSARPELGGYTF. CDR3 nucleotide sequence: TGCAGTGCTAGACCCGAATTGGGGGGCTACACCTTC.

V usage is TRBV6-6 and J usage is TRBJ1-6; D gene ambiguous. Trimming removed 7 bases from V and 7 bases from J, with 23 bases in between. Germline values: CDR1 MNHNY, CDR2 SVGAGI (reference sequence). The CDR3 has 17 residues. CDR3: CASTLAGRTPVNSPLHF. The CDR3 DNA reads as TGTGCCAGCACCTTGGCGGGCCGGACCCCTGTCAATTCACCCCTCCACTTT.

This clonotype was counted only a few times. The CDR3: CASSPPGGDGYTF. CDR3 nucleotide sequence: TGTGCCAGCTCACCCCCTGGCGGGGATGGCTACACCTTC. This chain joins TRBV18 and TRBJ1-2; D is unresolved. From germline, CDR1 is KGHSH and CDR2 LQKENI. V gave up 3 bases and J gave up 6 bases, with 11 bases separating them. The CDR3 is 13 residues long.

This clonotype has just a few counts. The V gene is TRBV4-1, the J gene TRBJ2-1; D possibly corresponds to TRBD2 (7 bases). This CDR3 region has 15 residues. Trimming stripped 0 bases from V and 8 bases from J, with 14 bases between. CDR1 is MGHRA, CDR2 YSYEKL, per germline. CDR3 protein: CASSQDGGGAYEQFF. In DNA form, the CDR3 reads TGCGCCAGCAGCCAAGATGGAGGGGGGGCCTATGAGCAGTTCTTC.

With regard to this clonotype: Mismatch with germline at one junction end may stem from a read error. The CDR3 bases are TGTGCCAGCGGTTTCACGGGGCTGAATGAAAAACTGTTTTTT. Amino acid sequence: CASGFTGLNEKLFF. The rearrangement links TRBV27 to TRBJ1-4; maybe TRBD1 (5 bases). The germline CDR1 and CDR2 sequences are MNHEY and SMNVEV (reference sequence). The CDR3 is 14 amino acids.

V and J are TRBV9 and TRBJ1-1; D unresolved. CDR3 length equals 14 residues. Germline CDR1 and CDR2: SGDLS and YYNGEE. Trimming removed 0 bases at V and 5 bases at J, with 11 bases between. CDR3 DNA: TGTGCCAGCAGCGTAGTTGCGGGCGGGACTGAAGCTTTCTTT. Protein product: CASSVVAGGTEAFF.

Note on this clonotype: Given a much more abundant clone one base away, this may be a read error. J is TRBJ1-1 and V is TRBV6-5; no clear D. There are 12 residues in the CDR3. Germline CDR1 MNHEY, CDR2 SVGAGI. V lost 2 bases to trimming and J lost 1 base, with 2 bases between them. The CDR3 region has the DNA TGTGCCAGCAGTTACGCGAACACTGAAGCTTTCTTT. Translation gives CASSYANTEAFF.

Only one count was recorded for this clonotype. The rearrangement joins TRBV27 to TRBJ2-1; no clear D gene. V lost 5 bases, J lost 5 bases, and 10 bases lay in between. The length of the CDR3 is 13 residues. Germline assignment: CDR1 MNHEY and CDR2 SMNVEV (reference sequence). The CDR3 sequence is CASSPIGNNEQFF. The CDR3 nucleotides are TGTGCCAGCAGTCCGATAGGGAACAATGAGCAGTTCTTC.

V is TRBV3-1 and J is TRBJ1-3, with D unresolved. This CDR3 has 17 residues. The V gene's germline CDR1 is LGHDT and CDR2 YNNKEL (reference sequence). Between the trimmed V and J ends, which lost 1 base and 1 base, there was a span of 14 bases. In DNA, the CDR3 is TGTGCCAGCAGCCAAGTCTTAGGGAAGGCTTCTGGAAACACCATATATTTT. Translated: CASSQVLGKASGNTIYF.

The chain recombines TRBV5-1 with TRBJ2-7, with a weak D call TRBD1 (5 bases). The CDR3 consists of 15 residues. Germline CDR1 is SGHRS and CDR2 is YFSETQ. Trimming shortened V by 0 bases and J by 5 bases, and 15 bases separated the two germline ends. CDR3 residues: CASSLVGRVVDEQYF. Here the CDR3 DNA reads TGCGCCAGCAGCTTGGTCGGCAGGGTTGTCGACGAGCAGTACTTC.

This chain uses TRBV6-6 with TRBJ1-4; no clear D. CDR1 is MNHNY, CDR2 SVGAGI, per germline (reference sequence). CDR3 length equals 16 residues. V was pared by 0 bases and J by 8 bases, with 16 bases between. The CDR3 protein is CASSYSASPSREKLFF. DNA for the CDR3: TGTGCCAGCAGTTACTCTGCCAGCCCGAGTCGGGAAAAACTGTTTTTT.

Of note for this clonotype: The junction shows a germline mismatch at one end, possibly a read error. The chain combines TRBV5-5 with TRBJ2-5, with D possibly being TRBD2 (6 bases). In germline, CDR1 is SGHKS, CDR2 YYEKEE (reference sequence). This CDR3 comprises 15 residues. The CDR3 spells CTSSWDGSGGETQYF. CDR3 nucleotide sequence: TGCACCAGCAGCTGGGATGGTAGCGGCGGGGAGACCCAGTACTTC.